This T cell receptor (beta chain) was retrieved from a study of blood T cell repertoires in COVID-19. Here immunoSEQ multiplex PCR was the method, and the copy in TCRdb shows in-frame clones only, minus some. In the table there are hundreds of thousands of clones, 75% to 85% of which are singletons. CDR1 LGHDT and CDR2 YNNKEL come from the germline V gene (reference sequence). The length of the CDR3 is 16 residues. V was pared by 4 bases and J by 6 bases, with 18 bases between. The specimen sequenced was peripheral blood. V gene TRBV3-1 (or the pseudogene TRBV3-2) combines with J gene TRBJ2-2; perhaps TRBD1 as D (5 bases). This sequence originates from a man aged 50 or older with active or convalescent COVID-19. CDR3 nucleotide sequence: TGTGCCAGCAGCCCAGGGTTATTACTAACTGCCGGGGAGCTGTTTTTT. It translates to CASSPGLLLTAGELFF.